This TCR beta chain was recorded in a study of cytomegalovirus exposure and HLA in healthy donors. Study-wide points: Most TCR sequences were rare, but some public TCRs occurred in many donors. It was reportedly the case that the classifier diagnosed cytomegalovirus status with high specificity and sensitivity.

About this clone: Its antigen is not known. Other DNA sequences in the sample encode the same CDR3.

The donors were in the approximately 120-subject validation cohort, distinct from the 666-subject first cohort. Using immunoSEQ multiplex PCR, the repertoire was profiled, and TCRdb retains in-frame clones only, with some absent. The table records 250,000 to 400,000 clones, roughly 87% of them present only once. Sequencing input: PBMCs. The receptor was isolated from a man aged 25 to 40 in good health and CMV-seronegative.

The CDR3 DNA follows: TGTGCCAGCAGCTACAGCTTGAACACTGAAGCTTTCTTT. This translates into CASSYSLNTEAFF. The rearrangement joins TRBV5-6 to TRBJ1-1; no clear D gene. The length of the CDR3 is 13 residues. Trimming took 3 bases from V and 0 from J, leaving 6 bases between them. From germline, CDR1 is SGHDT and CDR2 YYEEEE.